A selection of T cell receptor beta chains follows, all from one sample in a study of OX40 agonist ivuxolimab in advanced cancers. The assay was immunoSEQ multiplex PCR, and TCRdb's table has in-frame clones only and misses some. Of 35,000 to 45,000 clones in the sample, 91% were seen once. Sequencing used CD4+ or CD8+ T cells sorted from blood, obtained in a trial of the OX40 agonist ivuxolimab. These receptors all stem from an adult with an advanced solid tumor such as melanoma, head and neck, liver or kidney cancer. The CDR3 runs from the conserved cysteine through the conserved F or W. D genes are given only for firm matches. For some rows the clone size is stated as once, few or many, or as a class when expanded; others skip it.

once | TRBJ2-3 | NA | TRBV11-2 | TGTGCCAGCAGCTTAAAATTGGGAGATACGCAGTATTTT | CASSLKLGDTQYF
NA | TRBJ2-7 | NA | TRBV4-2 | TGTGCCAGCAGCCCTCCCGGAGATGTCCTATACGAGCAGTACTTC | CASSPPGDVLYEQYF
NA | TRBJ2-2 | TRBD1 | TRBV2 | TGTGCCAGCAGGGCGGGACAGGGGTACACCGGGGAGCTGTTTTTT | CASRAGQGYTGELFF
NA | TRBJ2-1 | NA | TRBV28 | TGTGCCAGCACCAGCGACGTCTCGCGGGGCCTCTACAATGAGCAGTTCTTC | CASTSDVSRGLYNEQFF
NA | TRBJ1-3 | NA | TRBV6-5 | TGTGCCAGCTTCCAGAGCTCTGGAAACACCATATATTTT | CASFQSSGNTIYF
NA | TRBJ2-1 | TRBD2 | TRBV4-3 | TGCGCCAGCAGCCAAGGAAGCGGGGGAACCTACAATGAGCAGTTCTTC | CASSQGSGGTYNEQFF
NA | TRBJ2-1 | TRBD1 | TRBV10-1 | TGCGCCAGCAGTGAGTCGAGAAGATACGACAGGGTAAATGAGCAGTTCTTC | CASSESRRYDRVNEQFF
NA | TRBJ1-2 | NA | TRBV9 | TGTGCCAGCAGCGTAGGTGGAGGCGATTATGGCTACACCTTC | CASSVGGGDYGYTF
NA | TRBJ2-3 | NA | TRBV9 | TGTGCCAGCAGCCCCCGACTAGGAAACACAGATACGCAGTATTTT | CASSPRLGNTDTQYF
NA | TRBJ2-1 | NA | TRBV13 | TGTGCCAGCAGCTTAAAGGTGAATGAGCAGTTCTTC | CASSLKVNEQFF
NA | TRBJ2-7 | NA | TRBV20-1 | TGCAGTGCTAGAGCGCGGGACGAGCAGTACTTC | CSARARDEQYF
few | TRBJ1-5 | NA | TRBV19 | TGTGCCAGTAGTATAGGAGGTTGGCAGCCCCAGCATTTT | CASSIGGWQPQHF
NA | TRBJ2-7 | TRBD1 | TRBV28 | TGTGCCAGCCAGGCCGACAGGGAAAACTACGAGCAGTACTTC | CASQADRENYEQYF
NA | TRBJ1-1 | NA | TRBV11-2 | TGTGCCAGCAGCTTTCGGAGGACTGAAGCTTTCTTT | CASSFRRTEAFF
NA | TRBJ1-2 | TRBD1 | TRBV25-1 | TGTGCCAGCAGTGGAGGGACAGGGGGCGATCGTGGCTACACCTTC | CASSGGTGGDRGYTF